This T cell receptor (beta chain) was identified during a study of cytomegalovirus exposure and HLA in healthy donors. In the study overall: Falling in the Caucasian-associated ancestry cluster were about 80% of under 500 genotyped donors.

The PCR employed 60 Vbeta primers together with 13 Jbeta primers. Assay used: immunoSEQ multiplex PCR; TCRdb lists only in-frame clones, some missing. The sample has about 170,000 clones. Study-wide results and limits: Equally common other TCR beta chains were less clonally expanded than HLA-associated ones, a later analysis found. Associated with cytomegalovirus, according to the listing, were 150 to 200 TCR beta chains.

About this clone: As yet, its antigen is unknown.

This receptor was identified in a woman between 55 and 75 years old in good health and CMV-seronegative. Sequenced sample: PBMCs.

The CDR3 reads CASSRGQGNTGELFF. CDR3 sequence (DNA): TGTGCCAGCTCAAGGGGACAGGGAAACACCGGGGAGCTGTTTTTT. The chain combines TRBV18 with TRBJ2-2, with TRBD1 matching 9 bases. V was clipped by 5 bases and J by 2 bases; unmatched bases: 3. This CDR3 region has 15 residues. Germline CDR1 is KGHSH and CDR2 is LQKENI. Filled out from reference TRBV18 and TRBJ2-2, the complete variable domain reads NAGVMQNPRHLVRRRGQEARLRCSPMKGHSHVYWYRQLPEEGLKFMVYLQKENIIDESGMPKERFSAEFPKEGPSILRIQQVVRGDSAAYFCASSRGQGNTGELFFGEGSRLTVL.